The 30 T cell receptor beta chains given below trace back to one sample, sequenced in a study of T cells after yellow fever vaccination. TCRdb reprocessed the 5' RACE reads with MiXCR, giving one entry per CDR3 protein. Here the sample spans more than 65,000 distinct CDR3 sequences, roughly 14% being singletons. The sample consisted of CD8+ T cells not binding an NS4B(214-222) dextramer, sorted from PBMCs, taken 21 days after the first yellow fever vaccination. Source of these receptors: a man aged 18 to 35 who received the YFV17D yellow fever vaccine.

V gene TRBV6-2 or TRBV6-3 combines with J gene TRBJ2-5, with a weak D call TRBD2 (6 bases). V shed 2 bases and J shed 2 bases, with 9 bases lying between them. The germline V gene encodes CDR1 MNHEY and CDR2 SVGEGT. CDR3 length: 14 residues. CDR3 DNA: TGTGCCAGCAGTTACCGGGACTCTCAAGAGACCCAGTACTTC. It encodes CASSYRDSQETQYF.

This clonotype occurred a few times. This rearrangement joins TRBV5-1 to TRBJ2-5, with a possible D match to TRBD1 (6 bases). The V gene lost 3 bases and the J gene lost 5 bases, with 14 bases spanning the gap. This CDR3 contains 14 residues. CDR1 is SGHRS and CDR2 is YFSETQ in the germline V gene. CDR3 sequence (DNA): TGCGCCAGCAGCTCCTGGGGGCCGGTGGAGACCCAGTACTTC. This encodes CASSSWGPVETQYF.

This clonotype is labeled as medium-sized (0.01 to 0.1%). The chain links TRBV7-3 to TRBJ2-1; the D call may be TRBD1 or TRBD2 (5 bases each). Looked up from germline, CDR1 is SGHTA and CDR2 is FQGTGA. This CDR3 is built from 15 residues. Deletions cut 5 bases from V and 4 bases from J, with 15 bases between. The CDR3 DNA reads as TGTGCCAGCAGCCGAGGGGCCTCCGGGTACAATGAGCAGTTCTTC. Its translation is CASSRGASGYNEQFF.

This chain joins TRBV29-1 and TRBJ2-1, with TRBD1 matching over 7 bases. In germline, CDR1 is SQVTM, CDR2 ANQGSEA. The CDR3 is 16 residues long. The V and J ends lost 6 bases and 1 base, in that order; junction bases with no gene match: 12. The CDR3 protein is CSVWTGTAESYNEQFF. CDR3 coding DNA: TGCAGCGTCTGGACAGGCACCGCGGAATCCTACAATGAGCAGTTCTTC.

This clonotype was counted a few times. The rearrangement links TRBV5-5 to TRBJ1-1, with D unclear. This CDR3 spans 14 amino acids. Trimming took 0 bases from V and 5 from J, leaving 11 bases between them. The V gene's germline CDR1 is SGHKS and CDR2 YYEKEE (reference sequence). The CDR3 is CASSLGALETEAFF. The CDR3 bases are TGTGCCAGCAGCTTGGGCGCGCTTGAGACTGAAGCTTTCTTT.

This clonotype has only a few counts. The CDR3 nucleotides are TGCAGCGTTCCGGGACAGGGGGCTTCCACAGATACGCAGTATTTT. As protein: CSVPGQGASTDTQYF. The chain employs TRBV29-1 and TRBJ2-3; 12 positions agree with TRBD1. V shed 5 bases, J shed 2 bases, and the junction held 5 bases outside the gene matches. The CDR3 runs 15 residues. Germline V gene lookup returns CDR1 SQVTM and CDR2 ANQGSEA.

V gene TRBV25-1 combines with J gene TRBJ1-1; D gene unclear. Germline V CDR1 and CDR2: MGHDK, SYGVNS. The CDR3 spans 12 residues. V was trimmed by 2 bases and J by 5 bases, leaving 6 bases between them. In DNA, the CDR3 is TGTGCCAGCAGTGAAGGTCTTACTGAAGCTTTCTTT. The encoded protein is CASSEGLTEAFF.

This clonotype was recorded once. The junction shows a germline mismatch at one end, possibly a read error. This rearrangement joins TRBV11-1 to TRBJ1-4; no clear D gene. This CDR3 is 15 amino acids long. Per the germline V gene, CDR1 is SGHAT and CDR2 is FQDESV (reference sequence). The CDR3 loop reads CASSVADLGNEKLFF. For the CDR3, the DNA is TGTGCCAGCAGCGTAGCGGACCTCGGGAATGAAAAACTGTTTTTT.

The chain uses TRBV20-1 and TRBJ2-7; D uncertain. The CDR3 has 14 amino acids. Germline CDR1 is DFQATT and CDR2 is SNEGSKA (reference sequence). The V and J ends lost 2 bases and 0 bases respectively, with 11 bases between them. CDR3 sequence (DNA): TGCAGTGCTAGATGGACCCGGAGCTCCTACGAGCAGTACTTC. As protein: CSARWTRSSYEQYF.

This clonotype turned up a few times. The chain carries TRBV9 and TRBJ2-1; 7 bases are shared with TRBD2. CDR1 and CDR2 (germline): SGDLS, YYNGEE. The CDR3 covers 16 residues. V trimming: 0 bases; J trimming: 4 bases; junction bases outside the gene matches: 7. The DNA for the CDR3 is TGTGCCAGCAGCGTAGGTGGTAGCGGGTTGTACAATGAGCAGTTCTTC. As protein: CASSVGGSGLYNEQFF.

The chain recombines TRBV3-1 with TRBJ2-1; 8 nucleotides match TRBD1. The CDR3 has 16 amino acids. After removal of 4 bases from V and 7 bases from J, the junction contained 12 bases not matched to a gene. Germline CDR1 is LGHDT and CDR2 is YNNKEL (reference sequence). CDR3 nucleotide sequence: TGTGCCAGCAGCCTCGGACAGGGCCAAAGGGGGAATGAGCAGTTCTTC. Its translation is CASSLGQGQRGNEQFF.

The chain is built from TRBV7-9 and TRBJ1-2, with D perhaps matching TRBD1 (5 bases). This CDR3 spans 13 amino acids. V gave up 4 bases and J gave up 8 bases, with 14 bases separating them. CDR1 and CDR2 from the germline V gene are SEHNR and FQNEAQ (reference sequence). The CDR3 protein is CASSSAGGLGYTF. CDR3 DNA sequence: TGTGCCAGCAGCTCCGCCGGGGGTTTAGGCTACACCTTC.

The J gene is TRBJ2-7, the V gene TRBV20-1, with D maybe TRBD2 (6 bases). CDR3 length: 13 residues. Trimming cost V 5 bases and J 2 bases, with 13 bases left between them. Germline V CDR1 and CDR2: DFQATT, SNEGSKA (reference sequence). The CDR3 reads CSASGLTTYEQYF. The CDR3, as DNA: TGCAGTGCTTCGGGACTGACCACCTACGAGCAGTACTTC.

The chain combines TRBV7-8 with TRBJ2-5; the D call may be TRBD1 or TRBD2 (6 bases each). Trimming took off 4 bases at V and 5 bases at J, with 17 bases between the two ends. The CDR3 consists of 15 residues. Per germline, CDR1 SGHVS and CDR2 FQNEAQ. DNA for the CDR3: TGTGCCAGCAGCTCCCTGGGGGGCAGCGGGGAGACCCAGTACTTC. Translated: CASSSLGGSGETQYF. The variable domain in full, with the rest retrieved from reference TRBV7-8 and TRBJ2-5, is GAGVSQSPRYKVAKRGQDVALRCDPISGHVSLFWYQQALGQGPEFLTYFQNEAQLDKSGLPSDRFFAERPEGSVSTLKIQRTQQEDSAVYLCASSSLGGSGETQYFGPGTRLLVL.

This clonotype showed up just a few times. The chain uses TRBV7-2 and TRBJ2-1; 10 bases match TRBD2. The CDR3 spans 15 residues. V gave up 3 bases and J gave up 4 bases; unmatched junction bases: 3. Germline V gives CDR1 SGHTA, CDR2 FQGNSA. CDR3 region: CASSFSGGPYNEQFF. In nucleotides, the CDR3 is TGTGCCAGCAGCTTTAGCGGGGGGCCATACAATGAGCAGTTCTTC.

V gene TRBV7-9 combines with J gene TRBJ2-7; 7 bases match TRBD2. This CDR3 contains 13 residues. The V segment lost 1 base and the J segment 6 bases; nucleotides outside the gene matches: 3. Germline CDR1 is SEHNR and CDR2 is FQNEAQ (reference sequence). As DNA, the CDR3 is TGTGCCAGCAGCTTAGGTGGGGGGGGCGAGCAGTACGTC. It is translated as CASSLGGGGEQYV.

On this clonotype: This sequence may be a read error, since a much larger clone differs from it by one base. The chain has TRBV10-3 and TRBJ2-2; D remains unclear. The CDR3 contains 15 residues. The germline CDR1 and CDR2 sequences are ENHRY and SYGVKD. The V and J ends lost 4 bases and 0 bases respectively, with 9 bases between them. In nucleotides, the CDR3 is TGTGCCATCAGTGTGATGACAACGAACACCGGGGAGCTGTTTTTT. It encodes CAISVMTTNTGELFF.

V is TRBV12-3 or TRBV12-4 and J is TRBJ2-2, with TRBD1 identical over 7 bases. J gave up 2 bases and V 4 bases, and 16 bases lay outside the gene matches. CDR3 length: 19 residues. The CDR3 nucleotides are TGTGCCAGCAGTTCCCCGGCAGGGGGAATCGCCTTAAACACCGGGGAGCTGTTTTTT. Encoded protein: CASSSPAGGIALNTGELFF.

The V and J genes are TRBV4-2 and TRBJ1-1; D remains unclear. Per the germline V gene, CDR1 is LGHNA and CDR2 is YNFKEQ. The V and J ends lost 2 bases and 6 bases respectively, with 13 bases between them. CDR3 length: 14 residues. Here the CDR3 reads CASSQSGSVAEAFF. The CDR3 DNA is TGTGCCAGCAGCCAATCGGGGTCCGTAGCTGAAGCTTTCTTT.

V and J are TRBV3-1 and TRBJ2-5, with D tentatively TRBD1 or TRBD2 (5 bases each). From germline, CDR1 is LGHDT and CDR2 YNNKEL (reference sequence). V lost 1 base, J lost 2 bases, and 17 bases lay in between. The CDR3 consists of 17 residues. The CDR3 spells CASSQVSWGRKQETQYF. The CDR3 nucleotides are TGTGCCAGCAGCCAAGTGAGTTGGGGGAGAAAACAAGAGACCCAGTACTTC.

This clonotype showed up just a few times. The rearrangement uses TRBV7-8 and TRBJ2-1, with TRBD2 matching 9 bases. Germline CDR1 and CDR2: SGHVS and FQNEAQ. Germline trimming cut 3 bases from V and 0 bases from J; bases unmatched to any gene: 0. The CDR3 contains 15 residues. The CDR3 DNA follows: TGTGCCAGCAGCTTTAGCGGGAGCTCCTACAATGAGCAGTTCTTC. It specifies CASSFSGSSYNEQFF.

This clonotype came up a few times. The chain employs TRBV4-3 and TRBJ1-3, with D unresolved. Germline loops: CDR1 LGHNA, CDR2 YSLEER. The CDR3 covers 16 residues. V lost 4 bases and J 2 bases, leaving 15 bases between the germline ends. The CDR3 coding sequence is TGCGCCAGCAGCCCAGACCCGGCGGGTCCTGGAAACACCATATATTTT. Amino acids: CASSPDPAGPGNTIYF.

This chain uses TRBV6-2 or TRBV6-3 with TRBJ2-7; D is unclear. The V gene lost 6 bases and the J gene lost 0 bases, with 6 bases spanning the gap. Germline V gene data show CDR1 as MNHEY and CDR2 as SVGEGT. This CDR3 is 12 amino acids long. The CDR3 DNA follows: TGTGCCAGCAGACCCAGCTCCTACGAGCAGTACTTC. The encoded protein is CASRPSSYEQYF.

The chain combines TRBV6-5 with TRBJ2-5; D might be TRBD1 (6 bases). The CDR3 is made up of 16 amino acids. In germline, CDR1 is MNHEY, CDR2 SVGAGI. The ends were cut back, 0 bases at V and 2 bases at J, with 13 bases in the middle. This CDR3 reads CASSYSRQGLQETQYF. CDR3 in DNA: TGTGCCAGCAGTTACTCCCGGCAGGGGTTACAAGAGACCCAGTACTTC.

The chain joins TRBV6-2 or TRBV6-3 to TRBJ2-7; 7 bases map to TRBD2. Trimming at V came to 3 bases and at J to 4 bases, leaving 3 bases not matched to a gene. Germline assignment: CDR1 MNHEY and CDR2 SVGEGT. This CDR3 spans 13 amino acids. The CDR3 loop is CASSYGDYYEQYF. The CDR3 DNA is TGTGCCAGCAGTTATGGGGACTATTACGAGCAGTACTTC.

This clonotype was picked up a small number of times. The chain carries TRBV6-2 or TRBV6-3 and TRBJ2-1; 8 bases are a match to TRBD2. V lost 4 bases, J lost 4 bases, and 9 bases stayed unmatched. This CDR3 has 16 amino acids. The V gene's germline CDR1 is MNHEY and CDR2 SVGEGT. The CDR3 DNA reads as TGTGCCAGCAGTTTACGGGGGGGCCGCTCATACAATGAGCAGTTCTTC. Residues: CASSLRGGRSYNEQFF.

The chain links TRBV20-1 to TRBJ2-7; 9 bases are shared with TRBD1. CDR3 size: 14 residues. From germline, CDR1 is DFQATT and CDR2 SNEGSKA (reference sequence). V was clipped by 3 bases and J by 0 bases; unmatched bases: 3. The CDR3 sequence: CSARGTGSSYEQYF. The DNA for the CDR3 is TGCAGTGCTAGGGGGACAGGGAGCTCCTACGAGCAGTACTTC.

The rearrangement links TRBV6-5 to TRBJ1-4; tentative D call: TRBD1 (5 bases). V was pared by 0 bases and J by 8 bases, with 10 bases between. This CDR3 spans 14 amino acids. The germline V gene has CDR1 MNHEY and CDR2 SVGAGI. In DNA form, the CDR3 reads TGTGCCAGCAGTTACTCGGGGGGTGACGAAAAACTGTTTTTT. Translated, it gives CASSYSGGDEKLFF.

This clonotype was seen only a few times. V is TRBV7-6 and J is TRBJ1-2, with 10 nucleotides matching TRBD1. After removal of 3 bases from V and 6 bases from J, the junction contained 10 bases not matched to a gene. The CDR3 is 16 residues long. CDR1 and CDR2 (germline): SGHVS, FNYEAQ. DNA for the CDR3: TGTGCCAGCAGCTTTTCTGCGGCCGGGACAGGGGATGGCTACACCTTC. Its protein is CASSFSAAGTGDGYTF.

The chain combines TRBV29-1 with TRBJ2-5; 7 bases agree with TRBD2. V was clipped by 1 base and J by 6 bases; unmatched bases: 14. CDR3 length: 16 amino acids. In germline, CDR1 is SQVTM, CDR2 ANQGSEA. The CDR3 is CSVEGDGLVWIKTQYF. In DNA, the CDR3 is TGCAGCGTTGAAGGCGACGGACTAGTCTGGATAAAGACCCAGTACTTC.